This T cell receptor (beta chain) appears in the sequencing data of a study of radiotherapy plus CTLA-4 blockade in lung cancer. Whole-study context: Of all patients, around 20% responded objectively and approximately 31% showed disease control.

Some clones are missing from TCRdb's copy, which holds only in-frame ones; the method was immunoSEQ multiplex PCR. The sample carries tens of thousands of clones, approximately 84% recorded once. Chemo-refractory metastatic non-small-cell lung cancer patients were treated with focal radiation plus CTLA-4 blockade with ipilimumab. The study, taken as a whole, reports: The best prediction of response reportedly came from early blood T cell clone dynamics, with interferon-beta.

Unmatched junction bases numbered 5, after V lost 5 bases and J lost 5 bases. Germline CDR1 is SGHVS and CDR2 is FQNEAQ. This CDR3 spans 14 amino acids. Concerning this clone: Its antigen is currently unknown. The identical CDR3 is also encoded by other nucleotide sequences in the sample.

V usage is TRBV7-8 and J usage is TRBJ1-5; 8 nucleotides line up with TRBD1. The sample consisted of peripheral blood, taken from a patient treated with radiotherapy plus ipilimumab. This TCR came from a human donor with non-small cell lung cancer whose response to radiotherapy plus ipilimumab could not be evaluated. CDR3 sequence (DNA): TGTGCCAGCAGCCTCGGACAGGGCGATCAGCCCCAGCATTTT. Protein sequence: CASSLGQGDQPQHF.